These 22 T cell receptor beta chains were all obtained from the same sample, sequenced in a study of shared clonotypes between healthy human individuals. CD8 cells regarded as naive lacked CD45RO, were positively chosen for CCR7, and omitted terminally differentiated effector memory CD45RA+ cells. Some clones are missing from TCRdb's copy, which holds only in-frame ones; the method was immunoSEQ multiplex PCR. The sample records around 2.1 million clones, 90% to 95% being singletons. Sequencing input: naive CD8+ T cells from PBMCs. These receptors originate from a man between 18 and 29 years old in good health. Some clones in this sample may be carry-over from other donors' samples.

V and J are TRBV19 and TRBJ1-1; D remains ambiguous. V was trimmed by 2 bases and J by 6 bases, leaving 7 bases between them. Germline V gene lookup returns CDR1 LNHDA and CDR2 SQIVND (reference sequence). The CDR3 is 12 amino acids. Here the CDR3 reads CASSIQDAEAFF. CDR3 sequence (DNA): TGTGCCAGTAGTATACAGGATGCTGAAGCTTTCTTT.

CDR3 nucleotide sequence: TGTGCCAGCAGCTTTGGCACCTACACCGGGGAGCTGTTTTTT. It translates to CASSFGTYTGELFF. The chain recombines TRBV7-8 with TRBJ2-2; D unclear. This CDR3 comprises 14 residues. CDR1 SGHVS and CDR2 FQNEAQ come from the germline V gene. Trimming removed 3 bases at V and 3 bases at J, with 8 bases between. The full variable domain, its missing parts supplied by reference TRBV7-8 and TRBJ2-2, is GAGVSQSPRYKVAKRGQDVALRCDPISGHVSLFWYQQALGQGPEFLTYFQNEAQLDKSGLPSDRFFAERPEGSVSTLKIQRTQQEDSAVYLCASSFGTYTGELFFGEGSRLTVL.

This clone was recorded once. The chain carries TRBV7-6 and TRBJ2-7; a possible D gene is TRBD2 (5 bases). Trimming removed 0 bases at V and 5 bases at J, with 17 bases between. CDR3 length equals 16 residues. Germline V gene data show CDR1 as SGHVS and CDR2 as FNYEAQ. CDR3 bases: TGTGCCAGCAGCTTAGCGGTCGGGGAAACAGCCCACGAGCAGTACTTC. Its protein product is CASSLAVGETAHEQYF. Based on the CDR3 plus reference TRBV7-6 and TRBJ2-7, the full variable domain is GAGVSQSPRYKVTKRGQDVALRCDPISGHVSLYWYRQALGQGPEFLTYFNYEAQQDKSGLPNDRFSAERPEGSISTLTIQRTEQRDSAMYRCASSLAVGETAHEQYFGPGTRLTVT.

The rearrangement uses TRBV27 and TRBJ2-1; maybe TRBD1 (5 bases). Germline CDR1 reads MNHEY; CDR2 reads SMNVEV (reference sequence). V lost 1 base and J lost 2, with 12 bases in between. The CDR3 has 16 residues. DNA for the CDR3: TGTGCCAGCAGTTTATATAGGGGCCAAACCTACAATGAGCAGTTCTTC. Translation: CASSLYRGQTYNEQFF.

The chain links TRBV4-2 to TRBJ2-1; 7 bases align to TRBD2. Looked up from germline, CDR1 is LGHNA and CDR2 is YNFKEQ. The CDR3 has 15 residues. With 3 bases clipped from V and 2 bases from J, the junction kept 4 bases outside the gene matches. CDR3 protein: CASSQGGVPYNEQFF. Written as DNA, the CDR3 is TGTGCCAGCAGCCAGGGGGGGGTGCCCTACAATGAGCAGTTCTTC.

The CDR3 nucleotides read TGTGCCAGCAGTTTAACTAGCGGGCGAGCCTACGAGCAGTACTTC. Translated: CASSLTSGRAYEQYF. The V gene is TRBV28, the J gene TRBJ2-7; the match to TRBD2 covers 9 bases. The germline CDR1 and CDR2 sequences are MDHEN and SYDVKM. The CDR3 is made up of 15 amino acids. V was clipped by 2 bases and J by 2 bases; unmatched bases: 4.

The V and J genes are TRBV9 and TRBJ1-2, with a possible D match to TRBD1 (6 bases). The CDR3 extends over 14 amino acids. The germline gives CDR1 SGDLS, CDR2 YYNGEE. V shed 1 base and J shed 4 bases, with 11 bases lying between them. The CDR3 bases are TGTGCCAGCAGCGTATCCCAGGGGAGCTATGGCTACACCTTC. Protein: CASSVSQGSYGYTF.

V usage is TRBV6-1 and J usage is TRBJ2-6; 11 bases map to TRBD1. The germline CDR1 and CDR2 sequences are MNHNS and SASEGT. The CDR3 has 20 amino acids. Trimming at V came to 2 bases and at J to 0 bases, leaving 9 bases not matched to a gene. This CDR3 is CASSELRTGGVFSGANVLTF. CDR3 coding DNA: TGTGCCAGCAGTGAACTTAGGACAGGGGGCGTATTCTCTGGGGCCAACGTCCTGACTTTC.

The CDR3 loop is CASSGGRDIQYF. The CDR3 nucleotides are TGTGCCAGCAGTGGGGGACGGGACATTCAGTACTTC. V and J are TRBV25-1 and TRBJ2-4; D may be TRBD1 or TRBD2 (5 bases each). V was pared by 4 bases and J by 8 bases, with 9 bases between. The germline V gene encodes CDR1 MGHDK and CDR2 SYGVNS. CDR3 size: 12 residues.

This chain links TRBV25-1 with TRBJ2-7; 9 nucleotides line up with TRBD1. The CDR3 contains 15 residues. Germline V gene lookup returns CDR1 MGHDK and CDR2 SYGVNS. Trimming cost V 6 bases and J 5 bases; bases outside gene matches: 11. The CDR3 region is CASRDTGTGPDEQYF. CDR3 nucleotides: TGTGCCAGCAGGGATACCGGGACAGGGCCCGACGAGCAGTACTTC.

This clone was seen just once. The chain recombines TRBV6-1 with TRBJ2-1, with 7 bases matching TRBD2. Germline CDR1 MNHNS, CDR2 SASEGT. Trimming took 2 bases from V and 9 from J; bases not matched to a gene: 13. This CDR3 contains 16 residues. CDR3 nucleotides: TGTGCCAGCAGTGAATATGCGGGAGTGAAAGCGGGTGAGCAGTTCTTC. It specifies CASSEYAGVKAGEQFF.

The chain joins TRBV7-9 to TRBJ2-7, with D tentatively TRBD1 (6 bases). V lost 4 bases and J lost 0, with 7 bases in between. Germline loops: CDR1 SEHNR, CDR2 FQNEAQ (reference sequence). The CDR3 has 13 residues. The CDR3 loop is CASSWTASYEQYF. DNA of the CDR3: TGTGCCAGCAGCTGGACAGCCTCCTACGAGCAGTACTTC.

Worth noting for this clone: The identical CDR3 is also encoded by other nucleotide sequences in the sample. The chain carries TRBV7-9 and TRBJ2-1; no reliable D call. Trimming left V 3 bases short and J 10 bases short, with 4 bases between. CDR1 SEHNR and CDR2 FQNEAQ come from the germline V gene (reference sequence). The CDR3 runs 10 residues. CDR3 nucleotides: TGTGCCAGCAGCTTGACCGAGCAGTTCTTC. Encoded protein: CASSLTEQFF.

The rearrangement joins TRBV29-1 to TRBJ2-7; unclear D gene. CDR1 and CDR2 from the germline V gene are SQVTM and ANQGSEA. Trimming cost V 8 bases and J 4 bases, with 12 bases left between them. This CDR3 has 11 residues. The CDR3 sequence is CSSLWGYEQYF. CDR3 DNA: TGCAGCTCCCTGTGGGGTTACGAGCAGTACTTC.

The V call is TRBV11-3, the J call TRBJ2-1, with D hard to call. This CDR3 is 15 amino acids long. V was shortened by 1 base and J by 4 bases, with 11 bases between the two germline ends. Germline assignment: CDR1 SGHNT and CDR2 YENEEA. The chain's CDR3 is CASSLGQAQYNEQFF. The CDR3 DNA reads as TGTGCCAGCAGCTTAGGTCAGGCCCAATACAATGAGCAGTTCTTC.

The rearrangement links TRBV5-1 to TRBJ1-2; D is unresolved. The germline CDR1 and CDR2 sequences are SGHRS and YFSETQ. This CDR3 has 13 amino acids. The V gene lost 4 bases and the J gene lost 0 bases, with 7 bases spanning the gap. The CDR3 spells CASSHGTNYGYTF. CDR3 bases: TGCGCCAGCAGCCATGGTACTAACTATGGCTACACCTTC.

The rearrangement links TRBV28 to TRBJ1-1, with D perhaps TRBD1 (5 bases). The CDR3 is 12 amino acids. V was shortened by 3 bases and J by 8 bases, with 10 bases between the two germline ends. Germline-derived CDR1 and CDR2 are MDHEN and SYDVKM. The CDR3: CASSLFPGEAFF. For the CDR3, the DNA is TGTGCCAGCAGTTTGTTCCCAGGGGAAGCTTTCTTT.

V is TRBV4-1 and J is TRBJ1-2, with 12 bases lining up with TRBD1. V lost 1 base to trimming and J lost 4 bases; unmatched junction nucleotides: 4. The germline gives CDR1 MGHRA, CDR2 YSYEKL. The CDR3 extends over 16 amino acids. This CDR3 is CASSQGDRGPAYGYTF. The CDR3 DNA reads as TGCGCCAGCAGCCAAGGGGACAGGGGGCCAGCCTATGGCTACACCTTC.

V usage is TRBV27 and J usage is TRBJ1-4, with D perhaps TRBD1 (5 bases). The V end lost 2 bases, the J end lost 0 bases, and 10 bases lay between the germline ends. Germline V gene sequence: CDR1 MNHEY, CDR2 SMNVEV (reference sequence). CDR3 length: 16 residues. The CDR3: CASSLIGEPTNEKLFF. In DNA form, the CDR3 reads TGTGCCAGCAGTTTAATAGGGGAGCCAACTAATGAAAAACTGTTTTTT.

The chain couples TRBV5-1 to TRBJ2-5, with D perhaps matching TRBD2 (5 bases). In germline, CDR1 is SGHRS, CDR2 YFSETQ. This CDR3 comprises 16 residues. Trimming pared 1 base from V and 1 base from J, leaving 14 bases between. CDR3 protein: CASSLWFGGFQETQYF. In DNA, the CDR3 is TGCGCCAGCAGCTTGTGGTTCGGAGGTTTCCAAGAGACCCAGTACTTC.

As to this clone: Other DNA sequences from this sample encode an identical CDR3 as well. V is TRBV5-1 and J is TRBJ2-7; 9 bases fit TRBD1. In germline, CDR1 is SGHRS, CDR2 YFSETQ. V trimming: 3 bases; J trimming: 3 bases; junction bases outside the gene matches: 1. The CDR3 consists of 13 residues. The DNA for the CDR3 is TGCGCCAGCAGCTGGGGACAGGGCTACGAGCAGTACTTC. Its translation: CASSWGQGYEQYF.

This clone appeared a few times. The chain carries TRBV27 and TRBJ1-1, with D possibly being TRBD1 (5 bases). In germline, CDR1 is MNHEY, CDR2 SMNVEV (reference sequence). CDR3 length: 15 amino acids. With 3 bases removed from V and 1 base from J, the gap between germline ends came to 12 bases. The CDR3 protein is CASSFLGLRNTEAFF. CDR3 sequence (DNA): TGTGCCAGCAGTTTCTTGGGACTGCGGAACACTGAAGCTTTCTTT.